This T cell receptor beta chain was identified during a study of a mutant IDH1 vaccine in newly diagnosed glioma. At the level of the study: Therapy received beforehand was radiotherapy, temozolomide, or both, with most patients given both. In the visit schedule, V12 fell in week 35, while V13 fell in week 47.

CDR1 and CDR2 from the germline V gene are SGHTA and FQGNSA. The CDR3 covers 12 residues. Study-wide results and caveats: Vaccination induced immune responses in around 94% of patients.

Sample time point: week 35, safety follow-up. What each vaccine dose contained was 300 ug of mutant IDH1 20-mer peptide, accompanied by topical imiquimod. Method: immunoSEQ multiplex PCR; TCRdb's copy keeps in-frame clones and lacks some. The repertoire consists of 68,000 or so clones, with roughly 84% occurring once and the leading ten covering approximately 12%. As for this clone: Its antigen is still unknown. The junction departs from the called germline gene at one end, perhaps through a read error.

The chain joins TRBV7-2 to TRBJ1-2; perhaps TRBD1 as D (5 bases). This TCR derives from a man aged 18 to 29 with glioma. The source material was PBMCs, sampled from a glioma patient whose treatment included an IDH1 peptide vaccine. Here the CDR3 DNA reads TGTGCCAGCAGCTGGGGGGACTCCCCCACGCACTTC. Translating gives CASSWGDSPTHF.